This T cell receptor (beta chain) comes out of a study of T cell changes during pregnancy in multiple sclerosis. In its sample, this clone was seen once. Using immunoSEQ multiplex PCR, the repertoire was profiled, and TCRdb retains in-frame clones only, with some absent. The sample lists some 60,000 clones; 80% to 95% were seen once. From germline, CDR1 is SGHDT and CDR2 YYEEEE. V was pared by 1 base and J by 7 bases, with 12 bases between. The CDR3 consists of 14 residues. The chain couples TRBV5-6 to TRBJ1-5; D not certain. Material: peripheral blood, obtained in the third trimester of pregnancy. The receptor was isolated from a female donor in good health, enrolled as a control in a pregnancy study. Here the CDR3 reads CASSLKGGRQPQHF. The DNA for the CDR3 is TGTGCCAGCAGCTTGAAGGGCGGGAGGCAGCCCCAGCATTTT.